This T cell receptor beta chain emerged from a study of T cell responses to AZD1222 COVID-19 vaccine. General observations from the study: Close to half of all spike-specific TCRs reportedly target regions of the variants that are unmutated. Donors were chiefly white British, with a greater number of females, and clonal diversity was perhaps underestimated. Vaccine-related CD4 TCRs covered spike, predominating at 160-218 and 743-854.

Concerning this clone: Antigen unknown.

Second doses at about 4 or about 12 weeks were pooled. Profiling relied on immunoSEQ multiplex PCR, and the TCRdb table lists in-frame clones only, not all of them. The sample carries over 150,000 clones, 85% to 90% recorded once. The CDR3 length is 12 residues. Trimming removed 4 bases from V and 13 bases from J; junction bases left unmatched: 10. From germline, CDR1 is LNHNV and CDR2 YYDKDF (reference sequence). This sample comprised peripheral blood, obtained 28 days after the second AZD1222 dose. This chain connects TRBV15 to TRBJ2-7; 7 nucleotides align to TRBD2. This receptor was obtained from an adult who received the AZD1222 COVID-19 vaccine. Here the CDR3 reads CATSMGRGVEYF. The CDR3 DNA sequence: TGTGCCACCAGCATGGGACGGGGGGTCGAATACTTC. Combining the CDR3 with reference TRBV15 and TRBJ2-7 gives the whole variable domain DAMVIQNPRYQVTQFGKPVTLSCSQTLNHNVMYWYQQKSSQAPKLLFHYYDKDFNNEADTPDNFQSRRPNTSFCFLDIRSPGLGDTAMYLCATSMGRGVEYFGPGTRLTVT.